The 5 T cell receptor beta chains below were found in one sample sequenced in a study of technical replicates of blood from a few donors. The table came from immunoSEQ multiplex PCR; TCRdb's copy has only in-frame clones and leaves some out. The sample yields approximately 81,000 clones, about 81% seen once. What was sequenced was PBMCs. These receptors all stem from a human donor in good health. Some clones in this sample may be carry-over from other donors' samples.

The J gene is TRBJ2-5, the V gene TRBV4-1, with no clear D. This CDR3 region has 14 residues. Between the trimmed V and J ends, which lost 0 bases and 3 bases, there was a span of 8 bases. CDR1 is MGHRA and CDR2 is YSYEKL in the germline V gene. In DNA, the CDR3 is TGCGCCAGCAGCCAAGACCGGCAGGAAGAGACCCAGTACTTC. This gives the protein CASSQDRQEETQYF.

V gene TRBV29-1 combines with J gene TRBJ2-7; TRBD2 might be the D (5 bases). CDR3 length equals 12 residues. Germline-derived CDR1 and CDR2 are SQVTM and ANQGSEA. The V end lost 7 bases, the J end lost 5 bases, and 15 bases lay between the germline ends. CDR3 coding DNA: TGCAGCGCCGCCGTTCGGAGGAACGAGCAGTACTTC. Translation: CSAAVRRNEQYF.

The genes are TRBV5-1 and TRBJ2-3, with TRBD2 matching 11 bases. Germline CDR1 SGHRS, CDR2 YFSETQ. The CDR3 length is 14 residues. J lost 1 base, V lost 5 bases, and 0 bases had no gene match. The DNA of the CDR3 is TGCGCCAGCAGGGGACTAGCGGGCACAGATACGCAGTATTTT. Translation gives CASRGLAGTDTQYF.

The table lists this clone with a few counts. Here the CDR3 reads CASLQDEAFF. The DNA of the CDR3 is TGTGCCAGTTTACAGGATGAAGCTTTCTTT. The chain couples TRBV28 to TRBJ1-1; possible D gene TRBD1, 5 bases. The CDR3 is made up of 10 amino acids. Deletions cut 9 bases from V and 7 bases from J, with 9 bases between. CDR1 and CDR2 from the germline V gene are MDHEN and SYDVKM.

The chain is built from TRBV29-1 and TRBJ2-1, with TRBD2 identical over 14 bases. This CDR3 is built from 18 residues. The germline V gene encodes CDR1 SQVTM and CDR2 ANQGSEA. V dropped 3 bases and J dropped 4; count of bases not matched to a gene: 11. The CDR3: CSVEGGLAGARAYNEQFF. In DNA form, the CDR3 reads TGCAGCGTTGAGGGGGGACTAGCGGGGGCCCGAGCGTACAATGAGCAGTTCTTC.